The T cell receptor (beta chain) under discussion was sequenced for a study of shared clonotypes between healthy human individuals. As defined, naive CD8 cells were CD45RO-negative and positively selected for CCR7, with terminally differentiated effector memory CD45RA+ cells excluded. The donors, all of them Caucasian adults, lived in Nashville, Tennessee. The table came from immunoSEQ multiplex PCR; TCRdb's copy has only in-frame clones and leaves some out. The table includes approximately 600,000 clones, approximately 95% detected once. The CDR3 contains 16 residues. Per the germline V gene, CDR1 is MNHEY and CDR2 is SMNVEV (reference sequence). V shed 3 bases and J shed 0 bases, with 15 bases lying between them.

Sequenced input: naive CD8+ T cells sorted from blood. The V gene is TRBV27, the J gene TRBJ2-7, with D tentatively TRBD1 or TRBD2 (5 bases each). The receptor was isolated from a woman in her twenties or thirties in good health. CDR3 in amino acids: CASSFSSGTISYEQYF. CDR3 DNA sequence: TGTGCCAGCAGTTTTTCGTCCGGGACGATCTCCTACGAGCAGTACTTC.